Shown below are 30 T cell receptor beta chains from a single sample sequenced in a study of cytomegalovirus exposure and HLA in healthy donors. The PCR employed 60 Vbeta primers together with 13 Jbeta primers. TCRdb's table, derived via immunoSEQ multiplex PCR, lists solely in-frame clones and lacks some. Among some 150,000 clones listed, approximately 80% were seen once. The specimen was PBMCs. These receptor sequences come from a man younger than 40 in good health and CMV-seronegative.

V and J are TRBV4-3 and TRBJ2-7; tentatively, D is TRBD2 (5 bases). Germline V gives CDR1 LGHNA, CDR2 YSLEER. Trimming shortened V by 0 bases and J by 2 bases, and 14 bases separated the two germline ends. CDR3 length equals 16 residues. CDR3 bases: TGCGCCAGCAGCCAAGACGGCGCGGGCACCCCCTACGAGCAGTACTTC. Protein product: CASSQDGAGTPYEQYF.

This clone appeared a single time. J is TRBJ2-7 and V is TRBV6-5; the match to TRBD2 covers 8 bases. V shed 2 bases and J 8 bases; nucleotides not matched to a gene: 14. CDR1 is MNHEY, CDR2 SVGAGI, per germline. The CDR3 is 16 amino acids. The CDR3 DNA reads TGTGCCAGCAGTTACCTGTCAGCTAGCGGGTCCTTGAAGCAGTACTTC. As protein: CASSYLSASGSLKQYF.

The V gene is TRBV30, the J gene TRBJ2-5; tentative D call: TRBD1 (6 bases). Germline V gene lookup returns CDR1 GTSNPN and CDR2 SVGIG (reference sequence). V lost 3 bases, J lost 11 bases, and 22 bases lay in between. The CDR3 runs 14 residues. In DNA, the CDR3 is TGTGCCTGGAGGACCCACGACAGGCGCCGTGGGCAGTACTTC. Translating gives CAWRTHDRRRGQYF.

The chain employs TRBV9 and TRBJ2-7, with 8 bases fitting TRBD1. The germline gives CDR1 SGDLS, CDR2 YYNGEE. The CDR3 runs 14 residues. The junction had 2 bases not matched to a gene; V was cut back by 0 bases and J by 3 bases. Here the CDR3 reads CASSVGGTGYEQYF. In DNA, the CDR3 is TGTGCCAGCAGCGTAGGCGGGACAGGCTACGAGCAGTACTTC.

V and J are TRBV10-1 and TRBJ2-2; 16 nucleotides agree with TRBD2. Germline CDR1 and CDR2: WNHNN and SYGVQD (reference sequence). The CDR3 covers 20 residues. V was clipped by 9 bases and J by 4 bases; unmatched bases: 17. DNA for the CDR3: TGCGCCAGACCGAAAACCGGGACTAGCGGGAGGGCCTCCAGCACCGGGGAGCTGTTTTTT. This sequence encodes CARPKTGTSGRASSTGELFF.

The gene calls are TRBV6-6 and TRBJ1-1, with D perhaps TRBD1 (5 bases). V lost 0 bases to trimming and J lost 6 bases, with 17 bases between them. The germline gives CDR1 MNHNY, CDR2 SVGAGI (reference sequence). There are 16 residues in the CDR3. The CDR3 protein is CASSYSRGGTQPEAFF. In nucleotides, the CDR3 is TGTGCCAGCAGTTACTCCCGCGGGGGGACCCAGCCTGAAGCTTTCTTT.

The V and J genes are TRBV30 and TRBJ1-2; D gene unclear. The CDR3 sequence is 12 residues long. Germline V gene lookup returns CDR1 GTSNPN and CDR2 SVGIG (reference sequence). V lost 3 bases to trimming and J lost 0 bases, with 5 bases between them. CDR3 nucleotide sequence: TGTGCCTGGAGCAGTACTAACTATGGCTACACCTTC. Translation gives CAWSSTNYGYTF.

This chain links TRBV19 with TRBJ2-1; a possible D gene is TRBD2 (5 bases). This CDR3 has 13 amino acids. Trimming stripped 7 bases from V and 5 bases from J, with 12 bases between. Germline CDR1 is LNHDA and CDR2 is SQIVND (reference sequence). DNA of the CDR3: TGTGCCAGTACGGCGGGCTACAACAATGAGCAGTTCTTC. This codes for CASTAGYNNEQFF. The full variable domain, rest sourced from reference TRBV19 and TRBJ2-1, is DGGITQSPKYLFRKEGQNVTLSCEQNLNHDAMYWYRQDPGQGLRLIYYSQIVNDFQKGDIAEGYSVSREKKESFPLTVTSAQKNPTAFYLCASTAGYNNEQFFGPGTRLTVL.

J is TRBJ2-1 and V is TRBV9; 11 bases align to TRBD2. Per germline, CDR1 SGDLS and CDR2 YYNGEE. J lost 3 bases, V lost 0 bases, and 11 bases had no gene match. There are 19 residues in the CDR3. The CDR3 DNA follows: TGTGCCAGCAGCGTAGCTCTCAATGTAGCGGGAGGGTACTACAATGAGCAGTTCTTC. It specifies CASSVALNVAGGYYNEQFF.

This clone showed up just once. V is TRBV11-3 and J is TRBJ2-1, with TRBD2 matching 7 bases. The V gene end was trimmed by 1 base and the J gene end by 8 bases; junction bases not matched to a gene: 8. The CDR3 runs 15 residues. CDR1 SGHNT and CDR2 YENEEA come from the germline V gene. DNA for the CDR3: TGTGCCAGCAGCTTAGCCCTAGCGGATGGGGATGAGCAGTTCTTC. This encodes CASSLALADGDEQFF.

V usage is TRBV15 and J usage is TRBJ2-1; D gene unclear. The CDR3 spans 11 residues. V was pared by 11 bases and J by 3 bases, with 8 bases between. The germline V gene has CDR1 LNHNV and CDR2 YYDKDF (reference sequence). Here the CDR3 reads CASTDYNEQFF. CDR3 sequence (DNA): TGTGCCTCTACAGACTACAATGAGCAGTTCTTC.

The chain combines TRBV5-8 with TRBJ1-2, with 7 bases fitting TRBD1. This CDR3 has 16 residues. V was clipped by 1 base and J by 5 bases; unmatched bases: 11. Looked up from germline, CDR1 is SGHTS and CDR2 is YDEGEE. CDR3 residues: CASSLPRAGTEYGYTF. CDR3 sequence (DNA): TGTGCCAGCAGCTTGCCTCGTGCCGGGACAGAGTATGGCTACACCTTC. Supplemented by reference TRBV5-8 and TRBJ1-2, the full variable domain reads EAGVTQSPTHLIKTRGQQATLRCSPISGHTSVYWYQQALGLGLQFLLWYDEGEERNRGNFPPRFSGRQFPNYSSELNVNALELEDSALYLCASSLPRAGTEYGYTFGSGTRLTVV.

The chain joins TRBV4-1 to TRBJ2-5, with D possibly being TRBD1 (6 bases). This CDR3 comprises 19 residues. Germline V gives CDR1 MGHRA, CDR2 YSYEKL. V dropped 2 bases and J dropped 2 bases, with 24 bases sitting between them. CDR3 residues: CASSQFPQGLLTPQETQYF. Here the CDR3 DNA reads TGCGCCAGCAGCCAATTCCCACAGGGCCTCCTGACCCCACAAGAGACCCAGTACTTC.

This chain links TRBV30 with TRBJ1-1; D perhaps matches TRBD1 (6 bases). Per germline, CDR1 GTSNPN and CDR2 SVGIG (reference sequence). V was trimmed by 4 bases and J by 2 bases, leaving 11 bases between them. The CDR3 is 13 residues long. CDR3 sequence reads: CAWKGTHNTEAFF. The CDR3, as DNA: TGTGCCTGGAAAGGGACACACAACACTGAAGCTTTCTTT.

This chain joins TRBV9 and TRBJ1-2; possible D gene TRBD1, 5 bases. This CDR3 is 15 amino acids long. V lost 4 bases to trimming and J lost 4 bases, with 17 bases between them. Germline CDR1 and CDR2: SGDLS and YYNGEE. The chain's CDR3 is CASSLSGWGPYGYTF. DNA of the CDR3: TGTGCCAGCAGCCTAAGCGGGTGGGGACCCTATGGCTACACCTTC.

This chain links TRBV28 with TRBJ2-7, with D maybe TRBD1 (6 bases). The CDR3 has 15 residues. V shed 1 base and J shed 1 base, with 11 bases lying between them. Looked up from germline, CDR1 is MDHEN and CDR2 is SYDVKM. CDR3: CASSLSQGGSYEQYF. CDR3 nucleotide sequence: TGTGCCAGCAGTTTATCACAAGGGGGTTCCTACGAGCAGTACTTC.

V and J are TRBV6-5 and TRBJ1-1; tentative D call: TRBD1 (6 bases). Trimming took 4 bases from V and 0 from J, leaving 9 bases between them. Per the germline V gene, CDR1 is MNHEY and CDR2 is SVGAGI. The CDR3 extends over 14 amino acids. CDR3 in amino acids: CASSLGGMNTEAFF. The CDR3 DNA reads as TGTGCCAGCAGTTTAGGGGGAATGAACACTGAAGCTTTCTTT.

This clone has just one count. The genes are TRBV2 and TRBJ1-1; D might be TRBD1 (6 bases). Germline lookup yields CDR1 SNHLY and CDR2 FYNNEI. The CDR3 runs 18 residues. With 7 bases removed from V and 3 bases from J, the gap between germline ends came to 27 bases. The DNA for the CDR3 is TGTGCCAGCACTGCTACCAGGCAGGGGCTGGCCCTTGACACTGAAGCTTTCTTT. Residues: CASTATRQGLALDTEAFF.

A single count supports this clone. V and J are TRBV19 and TRBJ2-7; D perhaps matches TRBD2 (5 bases). V was cut by 4 bases and J by 0 bases, with 13 bases left in between. CDR3 length: 15 residues. Germline V gene lookup returns CDR1 LNHDA and CDR2 SQIVND (reference sequence). CDR3: CASSKRDLASYEQYF. Written as DNA, the CDR3 is TGTGCCAGTAGTAAGAGGGATCTCGCCTCCTACGAGCAGTACTTC.

The chain couples TRBV9 to TRBJ1-2; 12 nucleotides match TRBD1. The germline V gene encodes CDR1 SGDLS and CDR2 YYNGEE. The CDR3 covers 14 residues. V shed 4 bases, J shed 14 bases, and the junction held 12 bases outside the gene matches. The CDR3 loop is CASSLLPGQGARTF. The DNA of the CDR3 is TGTGCCAGCAGCCTCCTCCCGGGACAGGGGGCAAGGACCTTC.

Concerning this clone itself: One junction end does not reproduce the germline sequence, and a read error may be involved. The rearrangement links TRBV20-1 to TRBJ2-3; a weak D match, TRBD2 (5 bases). Germline lookup yields CDR1 DFQATT and CDR2 SNEGSKA (reference sequence). The CDR3 has 10 residues. CDR3 DNA sequence: TGTACGCCCGGCGGGGATACGCAGTATTTT. Encoded protein: CTPGGDTQYF.

The chain joins TRBV28 to TRBJ2-7; D may be TRBD1 (5 bases). Germline assignment: CDR1 MDHEN and CDR2 SYDVKM. This CDR3 contains 13 residues. Deletions cut 5 bases from V and 3 bases from J, with 11 bases between. CDR3 bases: TGTGCCAGCAGTATCCAGGGTATCTACGAGCAGTACTTC. Its translation is CASSIQGIYEQYF.

This chain joins TRBV28 and TRBJ1-2; D is ambiguous. Deletions cut 7 bases from V and 1 base from J, with 13 bases between. This CDR3 contains 14 residues. The germline CDR1 and CDR2 sequences are MDHEN and SYDVKM. The CDR3 nucleotides are TGTGCCAGCATCCCTATTCGGGGTAACTATGGCTACACCTTC. This translates into CASIPIRGNYGYTF.

The rearrangement links TRBV5-5 to TRBJ2-5, with 10 bases identical to TRBD1. The germline V gene encodes CDR1 SGHKS and CDR2 YYEKEE (reference sequence). V was pared by 4 bases and J by 6 bases, with 3 bases of the junction left unmatched. The CDR3 contains 13 residues. CDR3 bases: TGTGCCAGCAGCCTGGGACAGGGGCAGACCCAGTACTTC. Protein sequence: CASSLGQGQTQYF.

This clone was detected only once. The rearrangement uses TRBV7-9 and TRBJ1-5; TRBD1 matches 8 bases. The germline V gene has CDR1 SEHNR and CDR2 FQNEAQ (reference sequence). CDR3 length: 15 residues. V gave up 0 bases and J gave up 5 bases; unmatched junction bases: 3. The CDR3 DNA reads TGTGCCAGCAGCTTAGCGGCAGGGGGCGATCAGCCCCAGCATTTT. Protein sequence: CASSLAAGGDQPQHF.

This clone has just one count. V gene TRBV19 combines with J gene TRBJ1-5, with 7 bases that match TRBD1. There are 14 residues in the CDR3. V was pared by 7 bases and J by 5 bases, with 8 bases of the junction left unmatched. Germline V gene lookup returns CDR1 LNHDA and CDR2 SQIVND (reference sequence). CDR3 nucleotides: TGTGCCAGTAAAGAGCAGGGGGTACATCAGCCCCAGCATTTT. Protein product: CASKEQGVHQPQHF.

CDR3 nucleotides: TGTGCCATCAGTGATAGGGGCGGCGCCGGGGAGCTGTTTTTT. This sequence encodes CAISDRGGAGELFF. This chain joins TRBV10-3 and TRBJ2-2; D is perhaps TRBD1 (5 bases). Germline assignment: CDR1 ENHRY and CDR2 SYGVKD. CDR3 length: 14 residues. Trimming left V 3 bases short and J 6 bases short, with 11 bases between.

The rearrangement links TRBV14 to TRBJ1-2; TRBD1 aligns across 10 bases. The J segment lost 3 bases and the V segment lost 4 bases, leaving 23 bases of the junction unmatched. The CDR3 is 21 amino acids. Germline assignment: CDR1 SGHDN and CDR2 FVKESK. The CDR3: CASSPLPGTGAATYPDYGYTF. DNA of the CDR3: TGTGCCAGCAGCCCCTTACCGGGGACAGGGGCTGCGACATACCCCGACTATGGCTACACCTTC.

The chain carries TRBV9 and TRBJ2-1, with TRBD2 identical over 11 bases. The J segment lost 0 bases and the V segment lost 2 bases, leaving 1 base of the junction unmatched. Per germline, CDR1 SGDLS and CDR2 YYNGEE. The CDR3 spans 16 residues. CDR3 DNA sequence: TGTGCCAGCAGCGTGCTAGCGGGAGGCTCCTACAATGAGCAGTTCTTC. Its translation: CASSVLAGGSYNEQFF.

V and J are TRBV7-8 and TRBJ2-3, with 9 bases lining up with TRBD2. Trimming at V came to 1 base and at J to 2 bases, leaving 4 bases not matched to a gene. The V gene's germline CDR1 is SGHVS and CDR2 FQNEAQ. The CDR3 spans 16 residues. CDR3 protein: CASSLEAGGFTDTQYF. DNA for the CDR3: TGTGCCAGCAGCTTAGAGGCGGGGGGGTTCACAGATACGCAGTATTTT.